This T cell receptor beta chain was profiled in a study of siplizumab effects on memory and regulatory T cells. Broader study findings: In the presence of siplizumab, alloreactive sequences traceable to unstimulated CD4+ memory cells were significantly reduced. Naive T cells, seemingly more diverse than memory cells, seemed major alloresponse contributors. Naive versus memory phenotype went unassigned for roughly 75-96% of proliferating CD4+ or CD8+ clones.

Note on this clone: Its matching antigen is unknown.

Germline values: CDR1 SGHAT, CDR2 FQDESV (reference sequence). The CDR3 extends over 13 amino acids. V trimming: 7 bases; J trimming: 5 bases; junction bases outside the gene matches: 6. Sequencing of each sample assayed around 9.9 x 10^4 TCR templates. TCRdb's table, derived via immunoSEQ multiplex PCR, lists solely in-frame clones and lacks some. In the table there are roughly 100,000 clones, roughly 91% of which are singletons. The sequence was obtained from a human donor in good health. The chain joins TRBV11-1 to TRBJ2-5; the match to TRBD2 covers 8 bases. The sample comprised CD4+ T cells sorted from blood. The CDR3 nucleotides are TGTGCCAGCACCCTCACGGGAGGGGAGACCCAGTACTTC. This gives the protein CASTLTGGETQYF.